Shown below are 5 T cell receptor beta chains from a single sample sequenced in a study of T cell responses to AZD1222 COVID-19 vaccine. Assay used: immunoSEQ multiplex PCR; TCRdb lists only in-frame clones, some missing. The table records approximately 150,000 clones, 91% of them present only once. Sequences were derived from peripheral blood, sampled 28 days after the second AZD1222 dose. The receptor set was obtained from an adult who received the AZD1222 COVID-19 vaccine.

The table lists this clone with a count of one. The rearrangement joins TRBV10-3 to TRBJ2-7; D might be TRBD1 (5 bases). Germline V gene sequence: CDR1 ENHRY, CDR2 SYGVKD. CDR3 length: 14 amino acids. The V and J ends lost 7 bases and 4 bases respectively, with 17 bases between them. The chain's CDR3 is CAIKVGQPSYEQYF. The CDR3 DNA reads as TGTGCCATCAAGGTCGGACAACCCTCGTACGAGCAGTACTTC.

The CDR3 is CASSRGGEVLYEQYF. CDR3 DNA sequence: TGTGCCAGCAGCCGCGGTGGGGAGGTACTCTACGAGCAGTACTTC. The V and J genes are TRBV14 and TRBJ2-7; weak D call: TRBD2 (6 bases). The CDR3 has 15 amino acids. Per germline, CDR1 SGHDN and CDR2 FVKESK. The V end lost 4 bases, the J end lost 3 bases, and 16 bases lay between the germline ends.

The rearrangement joins TRBV21-1 to TRBJ1-3. TRBV21-1 is labeled a pseudogene. CDR3 length: 14 residues. The CDR3 protein is CASRWRKSGNTIYF. The DNA of the CDR3 is TGTGCCAGCAGGTGGAGGAAGTCTGGAAACACCATATATTTT.

V usage is TRBV10-3 and J usage is TRBJ2-7; D may be TRBD1 (5 bases). Germline CDR1 and CDR2: ENHRY and SYGVKD. The CDR3 has 12 residues. This CDR3 is CAVSSGNYEQYF. The CDR3 nucleotides are TGTGCAGTATCCTCAGGGAATTACGAGCAGTACTTC.

This chain connects TRBV9 to TRBJ2-3; the match to TRBD2 covers 10 bases. Germline V gene data show CDR1 as SGDLS and CDR2 as YYNGEE. This CDR3 comprises 16 residues. V gave up 0 bases and J gave up 4 bases; unmatched junction bases: 5. The CDR3: CASSVGLAGVADTQYF. The CDR3 DNA reads as TGTGCCAGCAGCGTAGGCCTAGCGGGAGTGGCAGATACGCAGTATTTT.